Listed below are T cell receptor beta chains from one sample, sequenced in a study of blood T cell repertoires in COVID-19. Only in-frame clones appear in the TCRdb table, and some are missing; sequencing was by immunoSEQ multiplex PCR. The table shows approximately 300,000 clones, with 80% to 85% occurring only once. The sequenced sample consisted of peripheral blood. Every receptor here comes from a person between 65 and 79 years old with COVID-19, enrolled during active disease. Each CDR3 is given with its conserved first and last residue. The D gene is left open where the match is weak. Clone size is not always given. Where it is, it says once, few, many or a class for expanded clones.

CDR3 length	V gene	J gene	clone size	D gene	CDR3 DNA	CDR3 protein
13	TRBV10-3	TRBJ2-2	NA	NA	TGTGCCATCAGTATGGGAGTGGCCGGGGAGCTGTTTTTT	CAISMGVAGELFF
11	TRBV7-9	TRBJ2-1	NA	TRBD1	TGTGCCAGCAGCATGGACAGGGGGATGTTCTTC	CASSMDRGMFF
15	TRBV27	TRBJ2-7	NA	TRBD2	TGTGCCAGCAGTTTGCTAGCGGGAGGCCGCTACGAGCAGTACTTC	CASSLLAGGRYEQYF
13	TRBV20-1	TRBJ2-3	NA	NA	TGCAGTGCTAGTGGACTGGGCACAGATACGCAGTATTTT	CSASGLGTDTQYF
13	TRBV7-9	TRBJ1-6	NA	TRBD1	TGTGCCAGCACCGGGACAGTAAATTCACCCCTCCACTTT	CASTGTVNSPLHF
14	TRBV9	TRBJ1-5	NA	NA	TGTGCCAGCAGCGTAGGTGGGGGGGGTCAGCCCCAGCATTTT	CASSVGGGGQPQHF
15	TRBV7-2	TRBJ1-3	NA	NA	TGTGCCAGCAGCAAGGAAACGGCAGGTGGAAACACCATATATTTT	CASSKETAGGNTIYF
13	TRBV5-1	TRBJ2-7	NA	NA	TGCGCCAGCAGCTTGGGGAGTGCCTACGAGCAGTACTTC	CASSLGSAYEQYF
16	TRBV9	TRBJ2-2	NA	NA	TGTGCCAGCAGCGTACAGGGGGGACAGAACACCGGGGAGCTGTTTTTT	CASSVQGGQNTGELFF
19	TRBV7-9	TRBJ2-7	NA	TRBD2	TGTGCCAGCAGTAATTGGGGTTTGAGTATAGCGGGAGGCCGTCCCGAGCAGTACTTC	CASSNWGLSIAGGRPEQYF
14	TRBV23-1	TRBJ2-2	NA	TRBD1	TGCGCCCCCGCGGGACAGGGGGCAGGCGGGGAGCTGTTTTTT	CAPAGQGAGGELFF
13	TRBV6-5	TRBJ2-1	few	NA	TGTGCCAGCAGGGGGACTTCCAGAAGTGAGCAGTTCTTC	CASRGTSRSEQFF
15	TRBV5-1	TRBJ2-1	NA	TRBD2	TGCGCCAGCAGCTTTGTTGGCGGGAGCCGTAATGAGCAGTTCTTC	CASSFVGGSRNEQFF
13	TRBV6-1	TRBJ1-2	NA	NA	TGTGCCAGCAGTGAGGGGGGTAACTATGGCTACACCTTC	CASSEGGNYGYTF
13	TRBV3-1/TRBV3-2	TRBJ2-3	NA	NA	TGTGCCAGCAGCCGCGCAACCTCAGATACGCAGTATTTT	CASSRATSDTQYF
14	TRBV28	TRBJ1-2	NA	NA	TGTGCCAGCAGTTACCGGGGGGCGTACTATGGCTACACCTTC	CASSYRGAYYGYTF
14	TRBV28	TRBJ1-5	NA	NA	TGTGCCAGCAGTTTAGGGTCACGGGGTCAGCCCCAGCATTTT	CASSLGSRGQPQHF
11	TRBV29-1	TRBJ2-7	NA	NA	TGCAGCGTTTCTAGCGTAAACGAGCAGTACTTC	CSVSSVNEQYF
15	TRBV4-3	TRBJ2-2	NA	NA	TGCGCCAGCAGCCAAGAATTCAGGGTAACCGGGGAGCTGTTTTTT	CASSQEFRVTGELFF
16	TRBV6-1	TRBJ1-6	NA	NA	TGTGCCAGCAGTGTAGCCACGGGCTCCTATAATTCACCCCTCCACTTT	CASSVATGSYNSPLHF
13	TRBV28	TRBJ2-3	NA	NA	TGTGCCAGCAGACTAGCTCCCACAGATACGCAGTATTTT	CASRLAPTDTQYF
13	TRBV2	TRBJ1-1	NA	TRBD1	TGTGCCAGCAGGGGACAGGGGGACACTGAAGCTTTCTTT	CASRGQGDTEAFF
17	TRBV27	TRBJ2-1	NA	TRBD2	TGTGCCAGCAGTTTATATAAGCGGGGAAGCTCCTACAATGAGCAGTTCTTC	CASSLYKRGSSYNEQFF
13	TRBV25-1	TRBJ1-1	few	NA	TGTGCCAGCAGCCCCGCGGGGAATACTGAAGCTTTCTTT	CASSPAGNTEAFF
19	TRBV23-1	TRBJ2-1	NA	TRBD2	TGCGCCAGCAGTCCCCCTGGCGGGAGGGCCAAGGGAGCATACAATGAGCAGTTCTTC	CASSPPGGRAKGAYNEQFF
20	TRBV7-8	TRBJ1-6	NA	NA	TGTGCCAGCAGCTCCTCATTCCTGGCGGGTAAAAGCTCCTATAATTCACCCCTCCACTTT	CASSSSFLAGKSSYNSPLHF
14	TRBV5-8	TRBJ2-7	NA	TRBD1	TGTGCCAGCAGCTTGGGACAGGGATCGAACGAGCAGTACTTC	CASSLGQGSNEQYF
14	TRBV5-6	TRBJ2-7	NA	TRBD1	TGTGCCAGCAGCTTTTACGACAGGGCGGGCGAGCAGTACTTC	CASSFYDRAGEQYF
12	TRBV19	TRBJ1-2	once	TRBD1	TGTGCCAGTAGTCGTACAGGGGTTGGCTACACCTTC	CASSRTGVGYTF
13	TRBV12-3/TRBV12-4	TRBJ1-2	NA	TRBD1	TGTGCCAGCCGGACAGGGGGCGGCTATGGCTACACCTTC	CASRTGGGYGYTF
13	TRBV13	TRBJ1-1	NA	NA	TGTGCCAGCAGAACCCCCGGGGTTAATGAAGCTTTCTTT	CASRTPGVNEAFF
15	TRBV5-1	TRBJ2-2	NA	NA	TGCGCCAGCAGCTTGGTAGGGGGTGACACCGGGGAGCTGTTTTTT	CASSLVGGDTGELFF
10	TRBV29-1	TRBJ1-4	NA	NA	TGCAGCGTTCTCAGTGAAAAACTGTTTTTT	CSVLSEKLFF
15	TRBV7-9	TRBJ1-2	NA	NA	TGTGCCAGCAGCCCGACGGTTAGCGGGGACTATGGCTACACCTTC	CASSPTVSGDYGYTF
15	TRBV19	TRBJ2-2	NA	TRBD1	TGTGCCAGTAGTGTCGGACAGGGTTGGACCGGGGAGCTGTTTTTT	CASSVGQGWTGELFF
15	TRBV18	TRBJ1-6	NA	NA	TGTGCCAGCTCACCTATGGACAGCTCCAATTCACCCCTCCACTTT	CASSPMDSSNSPLHF
16	TRBV15	TRBJ1-6	NA	TRBD1	TGTGCCACCAGGCCAGGGGGCAGCTCCTATAATTCACCCCTCCACTTT	CATRPGGSSYNSPLHF